In this sample, the clone carrying this TCR beta chain turned up once. Clones were sequenced by immunoSEQ multiplex PCR, and TCRdb holds only the in-frame ones, with some missing. The sample holds some 700,000 clones, around 87% seen once. The record originates from a study of shared T cell receptors in the human thymus. The same specimen was also included in a second study, on human thymus T cells. This second study says: Corrective heart surgery yielded the resections from which the thymus tissue came. Both thymic and peripheral blood repertoires showed apparently biased V and J usage. Unrelated individuals had highly overlapping thymic repertoires, as reported in related research.

The sequence came from a boy less than two years old with a congenital heart defect. The sequenced sample consisted of thymocytes.

The CDR3 sequence: CASSQEEGSEPYEQYF. Written as DNA, the CDR3 is TGCGCCAGCAGCCAAGAGGAGGGTAGCGAACCCTACGAGCAGTACTTC. The chain employs TRBV4-3 and TRBJ2-7, with a weak D call TRBD2 (6 bases). Trimming took 0 bases from V and 2 from J, leaving 14 bases between them. Per germline, CDR1 LGHNA and CDR2 YSLEER. The CDR3 spans 16 residues.